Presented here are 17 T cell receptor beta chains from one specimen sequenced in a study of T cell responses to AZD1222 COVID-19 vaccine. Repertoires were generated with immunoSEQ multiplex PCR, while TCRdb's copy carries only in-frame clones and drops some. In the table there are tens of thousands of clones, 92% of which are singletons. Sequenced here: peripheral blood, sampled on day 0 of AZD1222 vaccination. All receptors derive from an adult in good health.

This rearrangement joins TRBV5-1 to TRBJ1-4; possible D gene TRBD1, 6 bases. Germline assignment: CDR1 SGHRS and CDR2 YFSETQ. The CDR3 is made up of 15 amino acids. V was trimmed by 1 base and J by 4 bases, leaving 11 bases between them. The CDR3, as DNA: TGCGCCAGCAGCTTGTACCAGGGGATTAATGAAAAACTGTTTTTT. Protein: CASSLYQGINEKLFF.

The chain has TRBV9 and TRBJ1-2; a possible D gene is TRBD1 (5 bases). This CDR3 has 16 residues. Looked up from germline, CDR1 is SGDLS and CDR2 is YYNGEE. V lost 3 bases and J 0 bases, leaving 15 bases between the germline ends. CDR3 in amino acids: CASSGREDTSNYGYTF. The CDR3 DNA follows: TGTGCCAGCAGCGGCCGGGAGGACACTTCTAACTATGGCTACACCTTC.

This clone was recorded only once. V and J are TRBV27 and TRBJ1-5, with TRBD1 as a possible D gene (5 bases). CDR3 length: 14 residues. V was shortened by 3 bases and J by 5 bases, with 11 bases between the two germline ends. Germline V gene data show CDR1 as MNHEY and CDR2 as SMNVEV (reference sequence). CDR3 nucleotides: TGTGCCAGCAGTTTGGGGGGTGGGCATCAGCCCCAGCATTTT. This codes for CASSLGGGHQPQHF.

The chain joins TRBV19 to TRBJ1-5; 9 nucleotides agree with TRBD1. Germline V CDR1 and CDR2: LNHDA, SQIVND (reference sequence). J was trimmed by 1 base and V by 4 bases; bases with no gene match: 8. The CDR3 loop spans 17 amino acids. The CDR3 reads CASSRTQGAASNQPQHF. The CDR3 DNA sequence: TGTGCCAGTAGTAGGACACAGGGGGCGGCGAGCAATCAGCCCCAGCATTTT. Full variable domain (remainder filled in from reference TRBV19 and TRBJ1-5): DGGITQSPKYLFRKEGQNVTLSCEQNLNHDAMYWYRQDPGQGLRLIYYSQIVNDFQKGDIAEGYSVSREKKESFPLTVTSAQKNPTAFYLCASSRTQGAASNQPQHFGDGTRLSIL.

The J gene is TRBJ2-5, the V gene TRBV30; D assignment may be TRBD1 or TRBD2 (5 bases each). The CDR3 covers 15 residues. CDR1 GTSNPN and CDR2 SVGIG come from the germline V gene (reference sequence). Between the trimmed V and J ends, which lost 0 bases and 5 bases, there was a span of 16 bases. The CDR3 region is CAWSVPGPSGETQYF. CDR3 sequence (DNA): TGTGCCTGGAGTGTACCGGGGCCCTCGGGGGAGACCCAGTACTTC.

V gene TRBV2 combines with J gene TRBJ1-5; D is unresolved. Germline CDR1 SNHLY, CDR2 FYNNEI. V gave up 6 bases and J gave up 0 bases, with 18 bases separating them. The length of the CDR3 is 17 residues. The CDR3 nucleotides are TGTGCCAGCAGAAAAGACACAGCGGGATATAGCAATCAGCCCCAGCATTTT. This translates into CASRKDTAGYSNQPQHF.

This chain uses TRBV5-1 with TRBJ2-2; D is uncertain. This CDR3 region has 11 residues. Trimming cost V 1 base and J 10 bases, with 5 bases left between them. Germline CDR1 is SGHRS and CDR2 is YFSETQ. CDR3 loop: CASSLLEELFF. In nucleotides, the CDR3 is TGCGCCAGCAGCTTGTTGGAGGAGCTGTTTTTT. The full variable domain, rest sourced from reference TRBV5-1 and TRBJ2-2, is KAGVTQTPRYLIKTRGQQVTLSCSPISGHRSVSWYQQTPGQGLQFLFEYFSETQRNKGNFPGRFSGRQFSNSRSEMNVSTLELGDSALYLCASSLLEELFFGEGSRLTVL.

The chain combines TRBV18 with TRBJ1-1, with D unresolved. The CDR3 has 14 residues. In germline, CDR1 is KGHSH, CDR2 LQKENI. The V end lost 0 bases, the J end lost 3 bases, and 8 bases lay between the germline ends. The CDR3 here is CASSPPGLYTEAFF. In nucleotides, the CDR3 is TGTGCCAGCTCACCACCGGGATTGTACACTGAAGCTTTCTTT. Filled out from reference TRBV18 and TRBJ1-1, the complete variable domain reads NAGVMQNPRHLVRRRGQEARLRCSPMKGHSHVYWYRQLPEEGLKFMVYLQKENIIDESGMPKERFSAEFPKEGPSILRIQQVVRGDSAAYFCASSPPGLYTEAFFGQGTRLTVV.

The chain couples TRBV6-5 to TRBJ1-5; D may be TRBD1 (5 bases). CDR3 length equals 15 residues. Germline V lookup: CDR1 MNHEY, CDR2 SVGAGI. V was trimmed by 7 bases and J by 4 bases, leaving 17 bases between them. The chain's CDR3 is CASTLTGHMNQPQHF. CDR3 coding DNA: TGTGCCAGCACCCTAACAGGACACATGAATCAGCCCCAGCATTTT.

The CDR3: CASSLDRIYGYTF. The CDR3 nucleotides read TGTGCCAGCAGCCTAGACCGAATCTATGGCTACACCTTC. The V call is TRBV7-9, the J call TRBJ1-2, with D uncertain. The CDR3 totals 13 residues. Germline assignment: CDR1 SEHNR and CDR2 FQNEAQ (reference sequence). The V gene lost 5 bases and the J gene lost 4 bases, with 11 bases spanning the gap.

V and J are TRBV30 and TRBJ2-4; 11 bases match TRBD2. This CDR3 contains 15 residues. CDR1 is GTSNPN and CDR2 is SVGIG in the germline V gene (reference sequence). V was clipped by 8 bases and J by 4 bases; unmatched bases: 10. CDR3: CAGSIGTSGKNIQYF. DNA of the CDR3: TGTGCCGGAAGCATCGGGACTAGCGGAAAAAACATTCAGTACTTC.

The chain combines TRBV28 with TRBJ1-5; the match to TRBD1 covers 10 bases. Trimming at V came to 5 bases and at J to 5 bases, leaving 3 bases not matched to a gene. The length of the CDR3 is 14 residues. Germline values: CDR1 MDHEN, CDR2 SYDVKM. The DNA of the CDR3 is TGTGCCAGCAGTCCGGGGACAGGGGATCAGCCCCAGCATTTT. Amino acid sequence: CASSPGTGDQPQHF. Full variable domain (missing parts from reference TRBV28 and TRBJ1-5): DVKVTQSSRYLVKRTGEKVFLECVQDMDHENMFWYRQDPGLGLRLIYFSYDVKMKEKGDIPEGYSVSREKKERFSLILESASTNQTSMYLCASSPGTGDQPQHFGDGTRLSIL.

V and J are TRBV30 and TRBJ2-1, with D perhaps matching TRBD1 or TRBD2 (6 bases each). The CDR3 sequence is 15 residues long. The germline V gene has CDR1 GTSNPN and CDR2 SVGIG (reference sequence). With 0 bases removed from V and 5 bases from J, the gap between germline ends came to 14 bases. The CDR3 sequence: CAWSVWGAGNNEQFF. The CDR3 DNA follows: TGTGCCTGGAGTGTATGGGGGGCAGGGAACAATGAGCAGTTCTTC.

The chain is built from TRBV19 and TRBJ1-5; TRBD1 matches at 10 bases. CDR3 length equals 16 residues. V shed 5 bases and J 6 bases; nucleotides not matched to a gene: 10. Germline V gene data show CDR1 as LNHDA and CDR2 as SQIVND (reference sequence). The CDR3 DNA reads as TGTGCCAGTAGTTCCTCCGGGACAGGGGAACGTCAGCCCCAGCATTTT. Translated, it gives CASSSSGTGERQPQHF.

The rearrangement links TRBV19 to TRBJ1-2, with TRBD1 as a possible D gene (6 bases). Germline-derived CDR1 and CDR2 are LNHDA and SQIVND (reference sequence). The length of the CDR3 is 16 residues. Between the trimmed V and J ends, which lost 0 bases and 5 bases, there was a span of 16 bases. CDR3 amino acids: CASSIDGWTERYGYTF. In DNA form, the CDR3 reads TGTGCCAGTAGTATAGATGGATGGACAGAAAGGTATGGCTACACCTTC.

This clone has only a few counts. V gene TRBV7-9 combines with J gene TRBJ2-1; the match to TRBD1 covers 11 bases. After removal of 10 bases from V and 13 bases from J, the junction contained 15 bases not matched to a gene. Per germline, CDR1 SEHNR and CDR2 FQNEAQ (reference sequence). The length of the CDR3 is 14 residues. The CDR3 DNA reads TGTGCCATGGCCTCAGGGACAGGGGGTTGGCAACAGTTCTTC. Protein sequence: CAMASGTGGWQQFF. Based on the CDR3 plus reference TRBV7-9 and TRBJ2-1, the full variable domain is DTGVSQNPRHKITKRGQNVTFRCDPISEHNRLYWYRQTLGQGPEFLTYFQNEAQLEKSRLLSDRFSAERPKGSFSTLEIQRTEQGDSAMYLCAMASGTGGWQQFFGPGTRLTVL.

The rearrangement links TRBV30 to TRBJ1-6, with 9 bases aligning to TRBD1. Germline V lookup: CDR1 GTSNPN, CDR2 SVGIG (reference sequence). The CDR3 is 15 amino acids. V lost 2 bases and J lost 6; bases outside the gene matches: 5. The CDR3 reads CAWSLLTGGNSPLHF. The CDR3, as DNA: TGTGCCTGGAGTCTACTGACAGGGGGTAATTCACCCCTCCACTTT.